The 18 T cell receptor beta chains in this list originate from one sample, sequenced in a study of blood T cells in healthy people across ages. Next came a second PCR, run for roughly 7 to 12 cycles, which used a sample-barcoded 5' primer along with a J-beta primer mix. Each CDR3 protein gets one entry after TCRdb re-called the 5' RACE reads with MiXCR. The table records nearly 800,000 distinct CDR3 sequences, roughly three fifths of them present only once. The sequencing sample was made of blood. These receptors came from a man aged 40-55 years in good health.

The genes are TRBV12-3 or TRBV12-4 and TRBJ1-1; 9 bases line up with TRBD1. The CDR3 extends over 14 amino acids. Losses at the gene ends were 6 bases for V and 2 bases for J; bases not matched to a gene: 4. CDR3 protein: CASSQGQGNTEAFF. CDR3 DNA sequence: TGTGCCAGCAGCCAGGGACAGGGCAACACTGAAGCTTTCTTT.

The chain employs TRBV24-1 and TRBJ2-5; D gene ambiguous. The CDR3 contains 15 residues. Germline CDR1 is KGHDR and CDR2 is SFDVKD. Trimming removed 3 bases at V and 1 base at J, with 11 bases between. The CDR3, as DNA: TGTGCCACCAGTGATCCTGAGACGGGCCAAGAGACCCAGTACTTC. Translation: CATSDPETGQETQYF.

The chain links TRBV27 to TRBJ1-2; TRBD1 matches 9 bases. J gave up 4 bases and V 5 bases, and 8 bases lay outside the gene matches. Germline CDR1 reads MNHEY; CDR2 reads SMNVEV (reference sequence). The CDR3 has 15 amino acids. The CDR3 nucleotides are TGTGCCAGCAGTCCACCACCGGACAGGGGCTATGGCTACACCTTC. Its protein product is CASSPPPDRGYGYTF.

This clonotype has more than one count but fewer than ten. The chain combines TRBV28 with TRBJ2-5; tentatively, D is TRBD2 (7 bases). The CDR3 sequence is 14 residues long. V was shortened by 7 bases and J by 4 bases, with 16 bases between the two germline ends. Germline lookup yields CDR1 MDHEN and CDR2 SYDVKM. The CDR3 region is CASTRGRGGETQYF. The CDR3 DNA is TGTGCCAGCACCCGTGGTAGGGGGGGAGAGACCCAGTACTTC.

The chain has TRBV27 and TRBJ1-2; D is uncertain. Trimming pared 0 bases from V and 7 bases from J, leaving 18 bases between. Germline V gene lookup returns CDR1 MNHEY and CDR2 SMNVEV (reference sequence). The CDR3 has 16 residues. CDR3 bases: TGTGCCAGCAGTTTATCGTGGGCGGCTTCCTGGGGTGGCTACACCTTC. Translated, it gives CASSLSWAASWGGYTF.

This clonotype has only a few counts. This rearrangement joins TRBV28 to TRBJ2-7; D not resolved. The CDR3 contains 16 residues. Germline CDR1 MDHEN, CDR2 SYDVKM. The V end lost 10 bases, the J end lost 0 bases, and 22 bases lay between the germline ends. The CDR3 region has the DNA TGTGCCACCATTACCTCAGGACCGACACGCTCCTACGAGCAGTACTTC. This translates into CATITSGPTRSYEQYF.

As regards this clonotype: An end of the junction does not agree with germline; a read error may underlie this. The rearrangement links TRBV7-3 to TRBJ2-1; 7 bases align to TRBD1. Germline-derived CDR1 and CDR2 are SGHTA and FQGTGA. CDR3 length equals 13 residues. The CDR3 protein is CAGSLDRASEQFF. The CDR3 region has the DNA TGTGCCGGCAGCCTAGACAGGGCGAGTGAGCAGTTCTTC.

The chain links TRBV4-2 to TRBJ2-4; TRBD2 matches 13 bases. Germline V gene data show CDR1 as LGHNA and CDR2 as YNFKEQ. J gave up 8 bases and V 0 bases, and 4 bases lay outside the gene matches. This CDR3 has 16 amino acids. This CDR3 is CASSQDLTSGGYIQYF. In nucleotides, the CDR3 is TGTGCCAGCAGCCAAGACCTGACTAGCGGGGGGTACATTCAGTACTTC.

The gene calls are TRBV5-1 and TRBJ2-6; D uncertain. Germline CDR1 SGHRS, CDR2 YFSETQ. With 0 bases removed from V and 7 bases from J, the gap between germline ends came to 8 bases. The length of the CDR3 is 14 residues. As DNA, the CDR3 is TGCGCCAGCAGCTTGGCCGGCAAAGCCAACGTCCTGACTTTC. This codes for CASSLAGKANVLTF.

The chain links TRBV29-1 to TRBJ2-1, with 9 nucleotides matching TRBD1. Losses at the gene ends were 0 bases for V and 2 bases for J; bases not matched to a gene: 2. Germline V gene lookup returns CDR1 SQVTM and CDR2 ANQGSEA. This CDR3 region has 15 residues. DNA of the CDR3: TGCAGCGTTGAAGACCGGGACAGGGCCTACAATGAGCAGTTCTTC. The encoded protein is CSVEDRDRAYNEQFF.

The sample holds a few counts of this clonotype. The V gene is TRBV6-2 or TRBV6-3, the J gene TRBJ2-7; D may be TRBD2 (6 bases). With 8 bases removed from V and 0 bases from J, the gap between germline ends came to 11 bases. CDR3 length equals 13 residues. Germline V gene lookup returns CDR1 MNHEY and CDR2 SVGEGT. The CDR3 is CASVAAVSYEQYF. The CDR3 coding sequence is TGTGCCAGCGTAGCGGCCGTCTCCTACGAGCAGTACTTC.

V gene TRBV7-9 combines with J gene TRBJ2-3, with TRBD1 matching 9 bases. This CDR3 region has 15 residues. Trimming removed 8 bases from V and 0 bases from J; junction bases left unmatched: 6. CDR1 is SEHNR and CDR2 is FQNEAQ in the germline V gene (reference sequence). The CDR3 is CASLGQGTSTDTQYF. The CDR3 nucleotides read TGTGCCAGCCTGGGACAGGGAACTAGCACAGATACGCAGTATTTT.

The J gene is TRBJ2-1, the V gene TRBV5-1, with 8 bases fitting TRBD2. Germline lookup yields CDR1 SGHRS and CDR2 YFSETQ. After removal of 2 bases from V and 9 bases from J, the junction contained 13 bases not matched to a gene. The CDR3 sequence is 16 residues long. CDR3 amino acids: CASSLAGTRVVGEQFF. Written as DNA, the CDR3 is TGCGCCAGCAGCTTAGCCGGGACTAGAGTGGTCGGTGAGCAGTTCTTC.

This chain links TRBV24-1 with TRBJ2-5, with D possibly TRBD2 on 5 matching bases. The germline V gene encodes CDR1 KGHDR and CDR2 SFDVKD. With 3 bases removed from V and 5 bases from J, the gap between germline ends came to 15 bases. This CDR3 has 15 amino acids. CDR3: CATSDPFGLGETQYF. CDR3 DNA sequence: TGTGCCACCAGTGATCCATTCGGACTCGGGGAGACCCAGTACTTC.

The chain uses TRBV20-1 and TRBJ2-5; the D is unclear. The CDR3 is 14 residues long. CDR1 is DFQATT and CDR2 is SNEGSKA in the germline V gene (reference sequence). Trimming stripped 6 bases from V and 1 base from J, with 15 bases between. CDR3 in DNA: TGCAGTGCCTCATCTCCCAGAGGCCAAGAGACCCAGTACTTC. Amino acids: CSASSPRGQETQYF.

This sequence joins TRBV7-2 and TRBJ2-3; D unresolved. Germline V gene sequence: CDR1 SGHTA, CDR2 FQGNSA. The length of the CDR3 is 15 residues. With 1 base removed from V and 5 bases from J, the gap between germline ends came to 13 bases. The CDR3: CASSLDLRGEDTQYF. The DNA of the CDR3 is TGTGCCAGCAGCTTAGATCTCCGTGGTGAAGATACGCAGTATTTT.

As regards this clonotype: One junction end disagrees with the germline gene, perhaps due to a read error. The genes are TRBV4-3 and TRBJ1-1, with D hard to call. The CDR3 is 16 residues long. CDR1 and CDR2 from the germline V gene are LGHNA and YSLEER. The CDR3 bases are TGCGCCGGCAGCCGAGAGCGGACGCGCGTGAACACTGAAGCTTTCTTT. Its translation: CAGSRERTRVNTEAFF.

The chain joins TRBV3-1 to TRBJ1-1; TRBD1 matches at 7 bases. V shed 6 bases and J 6 bases; nucleotides not matched to a gene: 10. CDR3 length equals 14 residues. Germline CDR1 and CDR2: LGHDT and YNNKEL (reference sequence). The CDR3 DNA sequence: TGTGCCAGCAGTCCGGACAGGACGGGCGCTGAAGCTTTCTTT. It specifies CASSPDRTGAEAFF.